The T cell receptor (beta chain) described here comes from a study of yellow fever vaccine responses in identical twins. This clonotype was detected once. Its antigen is as yet unknown. TCRdb passed the RT-PCR reads through MiXCR, listing each CDR3 protein once. The data hold a few thousand distinct CDR3 sequences, with approximately 80% observed a single time. Trimming cost V 2 bases and J 1 base, with 18 bases left between them. The CDR3 is 18 residues long. The germline V gene has CDR1 MNHNS and CDR2 SASEGT. Study-wide results and limits: A vaccine T cell response that seemed partly convergent and partly personalized was reported in twins.

The source was T cells from blood (PBMCs), unsorted or a sorted subset (not recorded which), collected before or after yellow fever vaccination (not recorded which). This rearrangement joins TRBV6-1 to TRBJ1-5; D unclear. The TCR comes from a woman under 30 who received the yellow fever vaccine. The CDR3 protein is CASSEKGPSKRSNQPQHF. The CDR3 region has the DNA TGTGCCAGCAGTGAAAAGGGTCCCTCCAAACGGAGCAATCAGCCCCAGCATTTT.